These T cell receptor beta chains were read from a single sample in a study of early T cells in non-severe SARS-CoV-2 infection. TCRdb reprocessed the 5' RACE reads via MiXCR and lists one record per CDR3 protein. This table has tens of thousands of distinct CDR3 sequences, approximately 12% appearing once. Sequencing was carried out using whole blood. The receptors derive from an adult who was a healthcare worker with PCR-confirmed SARS-CoV-2 infection or an uninfected control (not recorded which). Each CDR3 is given with its conserved first and last residue. Fields, in order: D gene, V gene, clone size, J gene, CDR3 protein, CDR3 DNA. The D gene is left open where the match is weak. For some rows the clone size is stated as once, few or many, or as a class when expanded; others skip it.

D gene: -
V gene: TRBV20-1
clone size: many
J gene: TRBJ2-3
CDR3 protein: CSAIVAEGAGYRTDTQYF
CDR3 DNA: TGCAGTGCTATAGTCGCTGAAGGGGCGGGGTACCGCACAGATACGCAGTATTTT

D gene: TRBD1
V gene: TRBV27
clone size: many
J gene: TRBJ1-6
CDR3 protein: CASRRTGGAYSPLHF
CDR3 DNA: TGTGCCAGCAGGCGGACAGGGGGCGCATACTCACCCCTCCACTTT

D gene: TRBD1
V gene: TRBV11-1
clone size: few
J gene: TRBJ1-1
CDR3 protein: CASSALDRGYTEAFF
CDR3 DNA: TGTGCCAGCAGCGCGTTGGACAGGGGATACACTGAAGCTTTCTTT

D gene: -
V gene: TRBV20-1
clone size: -
J gene: TRBJ1-1
CDR3 protein: CSASRQGRNTEAFF
CDR3 DNA: TGCAGTGCTTCTCGGCAGGGCAGGAACACTGAAGCTTTCTTT

D gene: -
V gene: TRBV5-1
clone size: few
J gene: TRBJ2-7
CDR3 protein: CASYFGDGYEQYF
CDR3 DNA: TGCGCCAGCTATTTCGGGGACGGCTACGAGCAGTACTTC

D gene: -
V gene: TRBV29-1
clone size: -
J gene: TRBJ1-2
CDR3 protein: CSVDNTGTAGYGYTF
CDR3 DNA: TGCAGCGTTGATAATACCGGGACCGCCGGCTATGGCTACACCTTC

D gene: -
V gene: TRBV27
clone size: many
J gene: TRBJ2-1
CDR3 protein: CASSLRQLNEQFF
CDR3 DNA: TGTGCCAGCAGTTTAAGGCAGCTCAATGAGCAGTTCTTC

D gene: TRBD1
V gene: TRBV7-6
clone size: -
J gene: TRBJ2-5
CDR3 protein: CASSQQGTQETQYF
CDR3 DNA: TGTGCCAGCAGCCAACAGGGGACCCAAGAGACCCAGTACTTC

D gene: TRBD2
V gene: TRBV7-8
clone size: -
J gene: TRBJ2-3
CDR3 protein: CASSSDSGRDDTQYF
CDR3 DNA: TGTGCCAGCAGCTCGGATAGCGGGAGAGATGATACGCAGTATTTT

D gene: -
V gene: TRBV5-1
clone size: many
J gene: TRBJ2-1
CDR3 protein: CASSLEGDSYNEQFF
CDR3 DNA: TGCGCCAGCAGCTTGGAGGGGGATTCCTACAATGAGCAGTTCTTC

D gene: -
V gene: TRBV10-3
clone size: many
J gene: TRBJ2-2
CDR3 protein: CAIMREYTGELFF
CDR3 DNA: TGTGCCATCATGCGGGAATACACCGGGGAGCTGTTTTTT

D gene: -
V gene: TRBV11-3
clone size: -
J gene: TRBJ1-1
CDR3 protein: CAGSPGVNTEAFF
CDR3 DNA: TGTGCCGGCAGCCCAGGGGTTAACACTGAAGCTTTCTTT

D gene: TRBD2
V gene: TRBV6-2/TRBV6-3
clone size: few
J gene: TRBJ2-3
CDR3 protein: CASSSTSGVPPDTQYF
CDR3 DNA: TGTGCCAGCAGTTCGACTAGCGGCGTCCCCCCAGATACGCAGTATTTT

D gene: -
V gene: TRBV9
clone size: -
J gene: TRBJ2-3
CDR3 protein: CASSPGYTQYF
CDR3 DNA: TGTGCCAGCAGCCCTGGGTATACGCAGTATTTT

D gene: TRBD1
V gene: TRBV10-3
clone size: few
J gene: TRBJ1-1
CDR3 protein: CAISKTGQGYFF
CDR3 DNA: TGTGCCATCAGTAAAACGGGACAGGGATATTTCTTT

D gene: -
V gene: TRBV2
clone size: many
J gene: TRBJ1-1
CDR3 protein: CASSGDREAFF
CDR3 DNA: TGTGCCAGCAGTGGAGACAGGGAAGCTTTCTTT

D gene: -
V gene: TRBV7-2
clone size: many
J gene: TRBJ2-1
CDR3 protein: CASTPMWSSYNEQFF
CDR3 DNA: TGTGCCAGCACCCCGATGTGGAGCTCCTACAATGAGCAGTTCTTC

D gene: TRBD1
V gene: TRBV7-9
clone size: few
J gene: TRBJ1-1
CDR3 protein: CASSFTGDTEAFF
CDR3 DNA: TGTGCCAGCAGCTTCACAGGGGACACTGAAGCTTTCTTT

D gene: -
V gene: TRBV6-5
clone size: few
J gene: TRBJ1-2
CDR3 protein: CASSYSMVGDYGYTF
CDR3 DNA: TGTGCCAGCAGTTACTCGATGGTAGGGGACTATGGCTACACCTTC

D gene: -
V gene: TRBV10-2
clone size: -
J gene: TRBJ1-1
CDR3 protein: CASSRRGSMNTEAFF
CDR3 DNA: TGCGCCAGCAGTCGTCGTGGAAGCATGAACACTGAAGCTTTCTTT

D gene: -
V gene: TRBV11-2
clone size: many
J gene: TRBJ1-1
CDR3 protein: CASSLERQTEAFF
CDR3 DNA: TGTGCCAGCAGCTTGGAGCGACAGACTGAAGCTTTCTTT

D gene: TRBD1
V gene: TRBV5-5
clone size: -
J gene: TRBJ1-4
CDR3 protein: CASSLRQGDEKLFF
CDR3 DNA: TGTGCCAGCAGCTTGCGACAGGGGGATGAAAAACTGTTTTTT

D gene: -
V gene: TRBV24-1
clone size: -
J gene: TRBJ2-3
CDR3 protein: CATSPDEDTQYF
CDR3 DNA: TGTGCCACCTCACCCGACGAAGATACGCAGTATTTT

D gene: -
V gene: TRBV4-1
clone size: few
J gene: TRBJ2-7
CDR3 protein: CASSQGSRSYEQYF
CDR3 DNA: TGCGCCAGCAGCCAAGGGAGCAGGTCCTACGAGCAGTACTTC

D gene: -
V gene: TRBV23-1
clone size: -
J gene: TRBJ2-7
CDR3 protein: CASSPPEYSVDEQYF
CDR3 DNA: TGCGCCAGCAGTCCCCCCGAGTATTCGGTGGACGAGCAGTACTTC

D gene: TRBD2
V gene: TRBV12-3/TRBV12-4
clone size: -
J gene: TRBJ2-1
CDR3 protein: CASTAGLAGYNEQFF
CDR3 DNA: TGTGCCAGCACCGCGGGACTAGCGGGATACAATGAGCAGTTCTTC

D gene: -
V gene: TRBV7-6
clone size: -
J gene: TRBJ1-1
CDR3 protein: CASSTPRDGENTEAFF
CDR3 DNA: TGTGCCAGCAGCACCCCCCGGGACGGAGAGAACACTGAAGCTTTCTTT

D gene: TRBD2
V gene: TRBV11-2
clone size: -
J gene: TRBJ2-1
CDR3 protein: CASSLSAGLAGNLGNEQFF
CDR3 DNA: TGTGCCAGCAGCTTATCGGCGGGACTAGCGGGAAATTTGGGGAATGAGCAGTTCTTC

D gene: TRBD1
V gene: TRBV28
clone size: -
J gene: TRBJ1-2
CDR3 protein: CASQGQGSGYTF
CDR3 DNA: TGTGCCAGCCAGGGACAGGGGAGCGGCTACACCTTC

D gene: -
V gene: TRBV29-1
clone size: few
J gene: TRBJ1-1
CDR3 protein: CSVERGPEAFF
CDR3 DNA: TGCAGCGTTGAACGGGGCCCTGAAGCTTTCTTT

D gene: -
V gene: TRBV27
clone size: few
J gene: TRBJ1-2
CDR3 protein: CASSFSGTGGYTF
CDR3 DNA: TGTGCCAGCAGTTTTTCGGGGACGGGAGGCTACACCTTC

D gene: TRBD2
V gene: TRBV9
clone size: many
J gene: TRBJ2-1
CDR3 protein: CASSGTSAPYNEQFF
CDR3 DNA: TGTGCCAGCAGCGGTACTAGCGCCCCCTACAATGAGCAGTTCTTC

D gene: -
V gene: TRBV7-9
clone size: many
J gene: TRBJ2-7
CDR3 protein: CASSPEWTGQGYEQYF
CDR3 DNA: TGTGCCAGCAGCCCGGAGTGGACGGGTCAGGGTTACGAGCAGTACTTC

D gene: -
V gene: TRBV7-9
clone size: few
J gene: TRBJ1-3
CDR3 protein: CASRPRGGPGNTIYF
CDR3 DNA: TGTGCCAGCAGACCACGCGGGGGCCCTGGAAACACCATATATTTT

D gene: -
V gene: TRBV20-1
clone size: -
J gene: TRBJ1-6
CDR3 protein: CSARDPAANSPLHF
CDR3 DNA: TGCAGTGCTAGAGATCCGGCAGCAAATTCACCCCTCCACTTT

D gene: TRBD2
V gene: TRBV20-1
clone size: -
J gene: TRBJ2-3
CDR3 protein: CSASGLAGGWTDTQYF
CDR3 DNA: TGCAGTGCTAGTGGACTAGCGGGAGGATGGACAGATACGCAGTATTTT

D gene: -
V gene: TRBV7-2
clone size: -
J gene: TRBJ2-3
CDR3 protein: CASSQQTGTTDTQYF
CDR3 DNA: TGTGCCAGCAGCCAGCAAACCGGGACAACAGATACGCAGTATTTT

D gene: -
V gene: TRBV21-1
clone size: -
J gene: TRBJ2-6
CDR3 protein: CAGAPAGANVLTF
CDR3 DNA: TGTGCCGGCGCCCCGGCCGGGGCCAACGTCCTGACTTTC